What follows is one T cell receptor beta chain and its context. The study ran its PCR with 60 Vbeta and 13 Jbeta primers. Profiled with immunoSEQ multiplex PCR; TCRdb holds only in-frame clones, not every one. The table has 150,000 or so clones, 65% to 80% seen once. This sample is drawn from a study of cytomegalovirus exposure and HLA in healthy donors. Study as a whole: A prior analysis found 95 million to 140 million unique TCR beta sequences from 150 million to 200 million T cells.

V lost 4 bases and J 10 bases, leaving 8 bases between the germline ends. The CDR3 length is 11 residues. The germline V gene encodes CDR1 SNHLY and CDR2 FYNNEI. V is TRBV2 and J is TRBJ2-1; D ambiguous. This sequence originates from a woman between 45 and 65 years old in good health and CMV-seropositive. The sequenced material came from PBMCs. The chain's CDR3 is CASSGGWEQFF. The CDR3 coding sequence is TGTGCCAGCAGTGGCGGTTGGGAGCAGTTCTTC.